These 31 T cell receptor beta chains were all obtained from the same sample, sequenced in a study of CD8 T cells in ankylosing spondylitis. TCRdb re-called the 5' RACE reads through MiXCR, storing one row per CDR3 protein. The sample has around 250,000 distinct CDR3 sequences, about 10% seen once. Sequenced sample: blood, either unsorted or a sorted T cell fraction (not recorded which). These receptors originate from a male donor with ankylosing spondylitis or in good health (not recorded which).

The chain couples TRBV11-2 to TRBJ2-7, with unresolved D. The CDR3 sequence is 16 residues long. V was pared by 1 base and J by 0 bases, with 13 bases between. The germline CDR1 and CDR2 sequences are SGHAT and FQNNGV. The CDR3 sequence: CASSLAGQDPSYEQYF. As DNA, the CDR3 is TGTGCCAGCAGCTTAGCAGGTCAGGACCCCTCCTACGAGCAGTACTTC.

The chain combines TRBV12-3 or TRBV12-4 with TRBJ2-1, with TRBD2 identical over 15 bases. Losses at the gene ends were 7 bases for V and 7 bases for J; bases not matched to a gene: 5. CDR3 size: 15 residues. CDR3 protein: CASNRGLAGGNEQFF. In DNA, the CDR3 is TGTGCCAGCAATAGGGGACTAGCGGGAGGTAATGAGCAGTTCTTC.

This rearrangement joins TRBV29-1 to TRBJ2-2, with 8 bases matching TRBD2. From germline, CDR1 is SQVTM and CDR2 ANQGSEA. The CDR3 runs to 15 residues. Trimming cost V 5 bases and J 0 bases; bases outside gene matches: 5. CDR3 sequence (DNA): TGCAGCGTTACTAGCGGAGAGACGAACACCGGGGAGCTGTTTTTT. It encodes CSVTSGETNTGELFF.

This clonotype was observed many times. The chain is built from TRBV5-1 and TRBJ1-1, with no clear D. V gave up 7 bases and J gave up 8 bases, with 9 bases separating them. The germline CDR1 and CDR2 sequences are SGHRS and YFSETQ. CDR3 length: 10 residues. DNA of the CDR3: TGCGCCAGCCCGGGCGAGGAAGCTTTCTTT. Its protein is CASPGEEAFF. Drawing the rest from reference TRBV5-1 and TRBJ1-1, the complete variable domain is KAGVTQTPRYLIKTRGQQVTLSCSPISGHRSVSWYQQTPGQGLQFLFEYFSETQRNKGNFPGRFSGRQFSNSRSEMNVSTLELGDSALYLCASPGEEAFFGQGTRLTVV.

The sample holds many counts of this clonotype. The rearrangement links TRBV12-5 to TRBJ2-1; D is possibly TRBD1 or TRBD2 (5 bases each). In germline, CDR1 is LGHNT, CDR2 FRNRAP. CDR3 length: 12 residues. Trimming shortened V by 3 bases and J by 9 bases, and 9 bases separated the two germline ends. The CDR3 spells CASGFAGGEQFF. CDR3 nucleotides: TGTGCTAGTGGTTTCGCTGGGGGTGAGCAGTTCTTC.

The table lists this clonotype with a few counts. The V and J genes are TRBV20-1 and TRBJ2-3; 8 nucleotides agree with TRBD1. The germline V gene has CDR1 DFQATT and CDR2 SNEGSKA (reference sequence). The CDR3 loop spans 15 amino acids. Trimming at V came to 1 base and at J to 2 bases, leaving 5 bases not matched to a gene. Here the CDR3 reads CSARVGQGFTDTQYF. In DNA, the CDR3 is TGCAGTGCTAGAGTCGGACAGGGATTCACAGATACGCAGTATTTT.

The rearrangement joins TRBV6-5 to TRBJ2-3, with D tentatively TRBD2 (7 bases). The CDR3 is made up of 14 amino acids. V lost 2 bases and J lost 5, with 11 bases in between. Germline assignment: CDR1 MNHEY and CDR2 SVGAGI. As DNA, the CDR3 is TGTGCCAGCAGTTACAGGGGGGGAGTAGATACGCAGTATTTT. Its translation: CASSYRGGVDTQYF.

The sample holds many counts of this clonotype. The CDR3 reads CASRTGTESYEQYF. CDR3 sequence (DNA): TGTGCCAGCAGGACCGGGACGGAATCCTACGAGCAGTACTTC. The rearrangement joins TRBV6-1 to TRBJ2-7; D may be TRBD1 or TRBD2 (5 bases each). Germline V gene sequence: CDR1 MNHNS, CDR2 SASEGT. V lost 6 bases and J lost 1, with 13 bases in between. The CDR3 consists of 14 residues.

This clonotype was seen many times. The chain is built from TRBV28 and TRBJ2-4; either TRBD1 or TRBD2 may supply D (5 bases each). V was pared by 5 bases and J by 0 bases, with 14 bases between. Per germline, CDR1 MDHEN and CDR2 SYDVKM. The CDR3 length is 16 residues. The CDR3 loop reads CASSAREYLAKNIQYF. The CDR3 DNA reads TGTGCCAGCAGTGCCAGGGAGTATCTAGCCAAAAACATTCAGTACTTC.

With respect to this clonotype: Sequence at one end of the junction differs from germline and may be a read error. The CDR3 here is CSVGRQEAQYF. In DNA form, the CDR3 reads TGCAGCGTCGGTAGGCAAGAGGCCCAGTACTTC. The rearrangement uses TRBV29-1 and TRBJ2-5; D is undetermined. CDR1 is SQVTM and CDR2 is ANQGSEA in the germline V gene. The CDR3 extends over 11 amino acids.

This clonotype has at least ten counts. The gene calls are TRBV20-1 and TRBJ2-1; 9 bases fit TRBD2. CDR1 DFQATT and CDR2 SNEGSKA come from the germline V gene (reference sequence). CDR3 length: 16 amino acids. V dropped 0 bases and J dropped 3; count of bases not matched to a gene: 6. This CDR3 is CSARDCGRGCYNEQFF. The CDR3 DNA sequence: TGCAGTGCTAGAGATTGCGGGAGGGGATGCTACAATGAGCAGTTCTTC.

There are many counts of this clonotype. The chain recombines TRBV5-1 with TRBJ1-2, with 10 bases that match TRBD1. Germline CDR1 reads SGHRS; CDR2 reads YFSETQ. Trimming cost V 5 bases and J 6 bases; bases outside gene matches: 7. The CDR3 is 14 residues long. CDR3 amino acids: CASRTTGGADGYTF. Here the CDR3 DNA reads TGCGCCAGCAGGACGACAGGGGGCGCCGATGGCTACACCTTC. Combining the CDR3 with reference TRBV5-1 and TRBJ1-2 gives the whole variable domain KAGVTQTPRYLIKTRGQQVTLSCSPISGHRSVSWYQQTPGQGLQFLFEYFSETQRNKGNFPGRFSGRQFSNSRSEMNVSTLELGDSALYLCASRTTGGADGYTFGSGTRLTVV.

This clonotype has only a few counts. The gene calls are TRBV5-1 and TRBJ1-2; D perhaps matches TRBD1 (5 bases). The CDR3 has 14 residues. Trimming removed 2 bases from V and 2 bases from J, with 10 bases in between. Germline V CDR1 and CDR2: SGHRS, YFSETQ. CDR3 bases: TGCGCCAGCAGCTTAGGAGGGGACAACTATGGCTACACCTTC. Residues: CASSLGGDNYGYTF.

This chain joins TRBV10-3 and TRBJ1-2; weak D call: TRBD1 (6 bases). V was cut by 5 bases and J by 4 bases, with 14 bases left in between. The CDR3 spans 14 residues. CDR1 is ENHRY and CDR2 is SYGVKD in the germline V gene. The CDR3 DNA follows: TGTGCCATCAGTTCAAGACAGGCGACCTATGGCTACACCTTC. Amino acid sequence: CAISSRQATYGYTF.

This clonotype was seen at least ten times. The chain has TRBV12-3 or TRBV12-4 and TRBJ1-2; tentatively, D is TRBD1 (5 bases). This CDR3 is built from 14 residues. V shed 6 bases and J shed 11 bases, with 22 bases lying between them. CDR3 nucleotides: TGTGCCAGCAGCTTCAACGTTAGGGGTCAGGATTACACCTTC. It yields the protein CASSFNVRGQDYTF.

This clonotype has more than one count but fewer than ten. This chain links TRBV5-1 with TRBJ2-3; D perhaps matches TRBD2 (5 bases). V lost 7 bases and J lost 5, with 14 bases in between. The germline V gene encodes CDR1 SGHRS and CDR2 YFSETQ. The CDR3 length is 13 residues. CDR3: CASRTTSLDTQYF. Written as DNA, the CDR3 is TGCGCCAGCCGTACTACTAGTCTAGATACGCAGTATTTT.

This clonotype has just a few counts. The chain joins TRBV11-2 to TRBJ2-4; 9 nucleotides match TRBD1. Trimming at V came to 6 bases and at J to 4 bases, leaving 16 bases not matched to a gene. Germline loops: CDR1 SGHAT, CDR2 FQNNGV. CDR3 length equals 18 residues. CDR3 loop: CASSSGTGFTGGKNIQYF. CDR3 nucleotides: TGTGCCAGCAGTTCCGGGACAGGGTTTACAGGCGGGAAAAACATTCAGTACTTC.

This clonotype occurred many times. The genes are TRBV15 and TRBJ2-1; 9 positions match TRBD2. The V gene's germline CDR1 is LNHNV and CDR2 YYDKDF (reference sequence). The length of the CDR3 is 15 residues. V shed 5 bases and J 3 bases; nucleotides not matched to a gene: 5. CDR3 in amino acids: CATSLAGKFYNEQFF. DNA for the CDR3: TGTGCCACCAGCCTAGCGGGAAAGTTCTACAATGAGCAGTTCTTC.

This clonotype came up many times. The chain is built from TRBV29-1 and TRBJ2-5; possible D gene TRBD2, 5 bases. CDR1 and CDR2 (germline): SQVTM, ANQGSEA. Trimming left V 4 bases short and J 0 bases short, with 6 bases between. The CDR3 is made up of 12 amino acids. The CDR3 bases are TGCAGCGTTGGGGAGAACCAAGAGACCCAGTACTTC. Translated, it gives CSVGENQETQYF.

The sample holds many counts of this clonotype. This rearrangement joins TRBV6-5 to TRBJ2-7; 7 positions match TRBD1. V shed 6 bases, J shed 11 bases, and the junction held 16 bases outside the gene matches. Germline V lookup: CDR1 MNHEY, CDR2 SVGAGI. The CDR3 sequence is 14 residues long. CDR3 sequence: CASSFLDRDSKKYF. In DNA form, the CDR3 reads TGTGCCAGCAGCTTTCTCGACCGGGACAGTAAAAAGTACTTC.

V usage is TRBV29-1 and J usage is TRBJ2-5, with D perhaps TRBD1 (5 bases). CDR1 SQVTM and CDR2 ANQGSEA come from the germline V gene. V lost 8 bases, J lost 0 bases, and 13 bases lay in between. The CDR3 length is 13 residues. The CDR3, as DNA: TGCAGCCTTAGTACAGGAGACCAAGAGACCCAGTACTTC. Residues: CSLSTGDQETQYF. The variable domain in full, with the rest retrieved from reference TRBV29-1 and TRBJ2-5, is SAVISQKPSRDICQRGTSLTIQCQVDSQVTMMFWYRQQPGQSLTLIATANQGSEATYESGFVIDKFPISRPNLTFSTLTVSNMSPEDSSIYLCSLSTGDQETQYFGPGTRLLVL.

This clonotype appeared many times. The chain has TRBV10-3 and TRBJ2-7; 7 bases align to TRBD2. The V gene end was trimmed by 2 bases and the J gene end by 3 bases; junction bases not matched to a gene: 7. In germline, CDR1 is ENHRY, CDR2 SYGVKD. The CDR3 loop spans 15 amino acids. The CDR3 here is CAISESTSVLYEQYF. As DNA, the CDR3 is TGTGCCATCAGTGAGAGCACTAGCGTCCTCTACGAGCAGTACTTC.

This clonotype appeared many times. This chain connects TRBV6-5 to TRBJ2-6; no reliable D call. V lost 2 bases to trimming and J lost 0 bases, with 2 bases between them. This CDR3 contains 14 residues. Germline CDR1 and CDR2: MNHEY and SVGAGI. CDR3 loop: CASSYGSGANVLTF. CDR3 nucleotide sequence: TGTGCCAGCAGTTACGGCTCTGGGGCCAACGTCCTGACTTTC.

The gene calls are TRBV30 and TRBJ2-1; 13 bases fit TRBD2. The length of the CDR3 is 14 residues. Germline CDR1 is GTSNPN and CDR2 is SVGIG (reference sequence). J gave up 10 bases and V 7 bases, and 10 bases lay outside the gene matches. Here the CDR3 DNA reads TGTGCCTTGGCAGGACTAGCGGGAGCAGGGGAGCAGTTCTTC. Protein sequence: CALAGLAGAGEQFF.

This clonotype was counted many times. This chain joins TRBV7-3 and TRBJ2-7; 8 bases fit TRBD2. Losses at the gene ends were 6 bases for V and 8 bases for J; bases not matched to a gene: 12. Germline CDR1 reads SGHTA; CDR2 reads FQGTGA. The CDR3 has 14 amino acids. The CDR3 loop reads CASSLPGTSSQQYF. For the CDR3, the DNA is TGTGCCAGCAGTTTGCCCGGGACTAGTTCTCAGCAGTACTTC. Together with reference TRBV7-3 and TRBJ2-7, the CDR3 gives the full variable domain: GAGVSQTPSNKVTEKGKYVELRCDPISGHTALYWYRQSLGQGPEFLIYFQGTGAADDSGLPNDRFFAVRPEGSVSTLKIQRTERGDSAVYLCASSLPGTSSQQYFGPGTRLTVT.

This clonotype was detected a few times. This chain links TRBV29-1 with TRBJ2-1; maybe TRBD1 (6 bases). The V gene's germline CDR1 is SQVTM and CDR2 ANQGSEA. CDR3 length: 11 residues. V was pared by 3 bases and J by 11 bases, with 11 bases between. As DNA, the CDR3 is TGCAGCGTTGATTTAGGGGGACAGCAGTTCTTC. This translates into CSVDLGGQQFF.

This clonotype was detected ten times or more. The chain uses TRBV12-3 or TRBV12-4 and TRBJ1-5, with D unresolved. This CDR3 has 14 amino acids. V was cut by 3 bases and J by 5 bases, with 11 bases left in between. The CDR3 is CASSFSVRDQPQHF. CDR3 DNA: TGTGCCAGCAGTTTTTCGGTCAGAGATCAGCCCCAGCATTTT.

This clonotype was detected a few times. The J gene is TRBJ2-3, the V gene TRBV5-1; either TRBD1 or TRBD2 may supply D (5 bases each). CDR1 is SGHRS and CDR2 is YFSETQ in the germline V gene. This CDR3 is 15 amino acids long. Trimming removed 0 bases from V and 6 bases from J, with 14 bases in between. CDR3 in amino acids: CASSLAGGSADTQYF. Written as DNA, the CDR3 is TGCGCCAGCAGCTTGGCTGGGGGATCAGCCGATACGCAGTATTTT.

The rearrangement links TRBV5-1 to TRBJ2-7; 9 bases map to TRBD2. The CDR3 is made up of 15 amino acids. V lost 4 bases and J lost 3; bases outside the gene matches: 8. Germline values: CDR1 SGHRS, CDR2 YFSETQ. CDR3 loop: CASSLGGGGFYEQYF. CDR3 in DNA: TGCGCCAGCAGCCTCGGCGGGGGGGGATTCTACGAGCAGTACTTC.

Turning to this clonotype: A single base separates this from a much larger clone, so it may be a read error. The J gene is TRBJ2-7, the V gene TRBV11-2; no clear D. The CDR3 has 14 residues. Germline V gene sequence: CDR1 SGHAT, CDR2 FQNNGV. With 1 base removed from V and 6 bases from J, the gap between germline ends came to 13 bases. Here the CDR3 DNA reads TGTGCCAGCAGCTTAGTCGGATCTGCCCCCGAGCAGTACTTC. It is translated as CASSLVGSAPEQYF.

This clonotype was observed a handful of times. The CDR3 DNA follows: TGTGCCAGCGGGGGGGGTTTAGGAAACTACGAGCAGTACTTC. Its protein is CASGGGLGNYEQYF. The rearrangement links TRBV6-1 to TRBJ2-7; TRBD2 matches at 7 bases. V was clipped by 8 bases and J by 3 bases; unmatched bases: 10. Germline assignment: CDR1 MNHNS and CDR2 SASEGT. The CDR3 has 14 amino acids.